This T cell receptor beta chain was identified during a study of blood T cell repertoires in COVID-19. About the research overall: Samples representing acute and convalescent COVID-19 were sourced from the United States, Italy and Spain.

The junction had 12 bases not matched to a gene; V was cut back by 2 bases and J by 1 base. Germline V gene lookup returns CDR1 SGDLS and CDR2 YYNGEE. The CDR3 runs to 18 residues. Assay used: immunoSEQ multiplex PCR; TCRdb lists only in-frame clones, some missing. Among a few hundred thousand clones listed, about 86% were seen once. Among Cohort 3 donors, those recovered had two negative PCRs, clearance, or symptom resolution. The genes are TRBV9 and TRBJ2-3; 8 bases map to TRBD2. This TCR was recovered from a man between 50 and 59 years old who had recovered from COVID-19. Material for sequencing was PBMCs or T cells enriched from blood (not recorded which). The CDR3 nucleotides read TGTGCCAGCAGCGTCCCCCGAACGGGGGGGTTGGGCACAGATACGCAGTATTTT. This sequence encodes CASSVPRTGGLGTDTQYF.